The T cell receptor (beta chain) under discussion was sequenced for a study of blood T cell repertoires in COVID-19. The assay was immunoSEQ multiplex PCR, and TCRdb's table has in-frame clones only and misses some. This sample carries about 160,000 clones, 80% to 95% of them seen once, and the ten largest clones take roughly 2.1%. This clone was observed a single time. The CDR3 runs to 15 residues. V gave up 6 bases and J gave up 6 bases; unmatched junction bases: 13. CDR1 MNHEY and CDR2 SVGEGT come from the germline V gene. The TCR comes from a woman aged 60-75 years with COVID-19, enrolled during active disease. The material sequenced was peripheral blood. The chain carries TRBV6-2 or TRBV6-3 and TRBJ1-2, with 7 bases aligning to TRBD1. The CDR3 loop is CASSLRDRDTDGYTF. The CDR3 DNA reads as TGTGCCAGCAGCCTCCGGGACAGAGATACGGATGGCTACACCTTC.